The rows below give T cell receptor beta chains drawn from one sample of a study of T cell responses to AZD1222 COVID-19 vaccine. Measured with immunoSEQ multiplex PCR; TCRdb has only the in-frame clones, and not every one. This sample has fewer than 300,000 clones, with 90% to 95% found just once. Sample: peripheral blood, taken on day 0 of AZD1222 vaccination. The receptors here all came from an adult in good health. The CDR3 runs from the conserved cysteine through the conserved F or W. A D gene is named only where the DNA matches it firmly. The size entry is marked missing in some rows and otherwise reads once, few, many or a size class.

v_gene	j_gene	abundance	d_gene	CDR3nt	CDR3aa
TRBV3-1/TRBV3-2	TRBJ2-6	-	-	TGTGCCAGCAGCCCCCCCCGGGGGGCCAACGTCCTGACTTTC	CASSPPRGANVLTF
TRBV5-5	TRBJ2-5	-	TRBD1	TGTGCCAGCATTCACCTGGGACAGGGGGCGGAAGAGACCCAGTACTTC	CASIHLGQGAEETQYF
TRBV6-5	TRBJ2-7	-	-	TGTGCCAGCAGGCCTAAGGGGGTGACCCATTACGAGCAGTACTTC	CASRPKGVTHYEQYF
TRBV6-6	TRBJ1-5	-	-	TGTGCCAGCAGAGACACAAATCAGCCCCAGCATTTT	CASRDTNQPQHF
TRBV24-1	TRBJ1-2	-	-	TGTGCCACCAGTGAGGAGCATGGCTATGGCTACACCTTC	CATSEEHGYGYTF
TRBV28	TRBJ1-5	-	-	TGTGCCAGCAGTTTAAGGCAGGGAGCAAGCAATCAGCCCCAGCATTTT	CASSLRQGASNQPQHF
TRBV5-6	TRBJ1-6	-	-	TGTGCCAGCAGCTCGCTACAGTTGGGGGGCTGGTCACCCCTCCACTTT	CASSSLQLGGWSPLHF
TRBV15	TRBJ1-2	once	-	TGTGCCACCAGCGAGCAAGACATGAACTATGGCTACACCTTC	CATSEQDMNYGYTF
TRBV5-4	TRBJ2-3	once	-	TGTGCCAGCGGGACCGGCACAGATACGCAGTATTTT	CASGTGTDTQYF
TRBV19	TRBJ1-5	-	-	TGTGCCACAGGCGCCGCGGGGCAGCCCCAGCATTTT	CATGAAGQPQHF
TRBV28	TRBJ1-5	once	-	TGTGCCAGCAGTTTACGGGGATCTCAGCCCCAGCATTTT	CASSLRGSQPQHF
TRBV11-3	TRBJ2-7	-	TRBD2	TGTGCCAGCAGCTCCCCCCTGCTAGCGGGGGATCTCTACGAGCAGTACTTC	CASSSPLLAGDLYEQYF
TRBV5-1	TRBJ2-3	-	TRBD2	TGCGCCAGCAGCCCAGAACTAGCGGGGGGTCAAACGCAGTATTTT	CASSPELAGGQTQYF
TRBV2	TRBJ1-6	-	TRBD1	TGTGCCAGCTGCCTCGACAGGGGCTATAATTCACCCCTCCACTTT	CASCLDRGYNSPLHF
TRBV20-1	TRBJ1-1	-	-	TGCAGTGCGCGCAGGGACACTGAAGCTTTCTTT	CSARRDTEAFF
TRBV4-1	TRBJ1-5	-	-	TGCGCCAGCAGCCAACCGGGGAACAATCAGCCCCAGCATTTT	CASSQPGNNQPQHF
TRBV24-1	TRBJ2-3	-	TRBD1	TGTGCCACCAGTGACTACAGGGGGCTGGGGACAGATACGCAGTATTTT	CATSDYRGLGTDTQYF
TRBV5-4	TRBJ2-3	-	TRBD1	TGTGCCAGCAGGAGGACAGGGGGCTCCTTAGATACGCAGTATTTT	CASRRTGGSLDTQYF
TRBV10-3	TRBJ1-2	-	TRBD1	TGTGCCACCATCCTAAGACAGGGTTTTGGCTACACCTTC	CATILRQGFGYTF
TRBV4-1	TRBJ2-2	-	TRBD1	TGCGCCAGCAGCCAAGGGGGGCCAGGGGGCACCGGGGAGCTGTTTTTT	CASSQGGPGGTGELFF
TRBV18	TRBJ1-1	-	TRBD1	TGTGCCAGCTCACCAATAGGGACAGGGCAGGCCACTGAAGCTTTCTTT	CASSPIGTGQATEAFF
TRBV7-8	TRBJ1-1	-	-	TGTGCCAGCAGCCTAATGTCGTTGGCGAACACTGAAGCTTTCTTT	CASSLMSLANTEAFF
TRBV11-1	TRBJ1-1	-	-	TGTGCCAGCAGCTTAAGGAGCAGGAGCACTGAAGCTTTCTTT	CASSLRSRSTEAFF
TRBV3-1/TRBV3-2	TRBJ1-1	once	-	TGTGCCAGCAGCCTCGTGGTGGGGGCCAACACTGAAGCTTTCTTT	CASSLVVGANTEAFF
TRBV29-1	TRBJ2-4	-	-	TGCAGCGCTTCTCCCGACAGCCTAGCCAAAAACATTCAGTACTTC	CSASPDSLAKNIQYF
TRBV5-5	TRBJ2-7	-	-	TGTGCCAGCAGCCCCGGACACACCTACGAGCAGTACTTC	CASSPGHTYEQYF
TRBV2	TRBJ2-1	once	-	TGTGCCAGCAGCCTCCAGACTTACAATGAGCAGTTCTTC	CASSLQTYNEQFF
TRBV5-1	TRBJ2-5	-	-	TGCGCCAGCAGCTTGGTGGCAGGGGAAGAGACCCAGTACTTC	CASSLVAGEETQYF
TRBV4-2	TRBJ2-5	-	TRBD2	TGTGCCAGCAGCCAAGGGTCCTCGGGAGGGAAAGAGACCCAGTACTTC	CASSQGSSGGKETQYF
TRBV19	TRBJ1-2	-	-	TGTGCCAGTAGTATTCAGGGCCCCTATGGCTACACCTTC	CASSIQGPYGYTF
TRBV27	TRBJ2-7	-	-	TGTGCCAGCAGTCCATCCGGGGTGACGTACGAGCAGTACTTC	CASSPSGVTYEQYF
TRBV6-2/TRBV6-3	TRBJ2-2	-	-	TGTGCCAGCAGTTCGCGGTCCACCGGGGAGCTGTTTTTT	CASSSRSTGELFF
TRBV5-1	TRBJ1-4	once	-	TGCGCCAGCAGCTTGGTTCCACAGGAGTATGAAAAACTGTTTTTT	CASSLVPQEYEKLFF
TRBV2	TRBJ1-1	-	-	TGTGCCAGCAGTGAAAGATGGGCAGCCACTGAAGCTTTCTTT	CASSERWAATEAFF
TRBV2	TRBJ1-2	once	TRBD1	TGTGCCAGCAGTGAAATTGGACAGGGGTTCGTCTATGGCTACACCTTC	CASSEIGQGFVYGYTF
TRBV5-6	TRBJ2-2	-	-	TGTGCCAGCAGCCGATATGTCGGGGAGCTGTTTTTT	CASSRYVGELFF
TRBV29-1	TRBJ1-3	-	-	TGCAGCGTGCAACAGGTCGGTGGAAACACCATATATTTT	CSVQQVGGNTIYF
TRBV18	TRBJ1-1	-	TRBD1	TGTGCCAGCTCTCCGTCGACAGGGCTGGCAGTGTTAGCTTTCTTT	CASSPSTGLAVLAFF
TRBV7-9	TRBJ1-6	once	TRBD1	TGTACCAGCAGCTTAACGGGAGGCAGGGGGGGTTCACCCCTCCACTTT	CTSSLTGGRGGSPLHF
TRBV21-1	TRBJ2-7	-	-	TGTGCCAGCCTGCCGAACGAGCAGTACTTC	CASLPNEQYF
TRBV12-3/TRBV12-4	TRBJ1-1	-	-	TGTGCCAGCAGCTGGGGGGGAGCTACTGAAGCTTTCTTT	CASSWGGATEAFF
TRBV10-3	TRBJ2-3	-	TRBD2	TGTGCCATCAGTGCAGCAGGGAGGGCGGATACGCAGTATTTT	CAISAAGRADTQYF
TRBV2	TRBJ2-3	-	-	TGTGCCAGCCCAACCCCAGGTGGGGGTGGTATGGATACGCAGTATTTT	CASPTPGGGGMDTQYF
TRBV2	TRBJ2-1	-	TRBD1	TGTGCCAGCAGTGATGGGACAGGGGGGAGGTCCTACAATGAGCAGTTCTTC	CASSDGTGGRSYNEQFF
TRBV9	TRBJ1-4	-	-	TGTGCCAGCAGCGTATCCGGACAGAGTAATGAAAAACTGTTTTTT	CASSVSGQSNEKLFF
TRBV28	TRBJ1-2	-	-	TGTGCCAGCACCCCCCGTCGACGAGCCTCTAACTATGGCTACACCTTC	CASTPRRRASNYGYTF
TRBV11-2	TRBJ2-7	-	-	TGTGCCAGCAGCTCGCAGGGTCCCTACGAGCAGTACTTC	CASSSQGPYEQYF
TRBV27	TRBJ2-5	-	TRBD1	TGTGCCAGCAGATACAGGGGGACCCGACAAGAGACCCAGTACTTC	CASRYRGTRQETQYF